The sequence of this T cell receptor (beta chain) was determined in a study of shared clonotypes between healthy human individuals. Whole-study results and caveats: Between several donors, naive CD4 clonotypes were shared at a level of about 5%.

A note on this clone: Its antigen is currently unknown.

Per the germline V gene, CDR1 is MGHDK and CDR2 is SYGVNS. V was clipped by 5 bases and J by 2 bases, with 3 bases between them. The CDR3 consists of 11 residues. The assay was immunoSEQ multiplex PCR, and TCRdb's table has in-frame clones only and misses some. The table shows around 2,000,000 clones, with about 92% occurring only once. The naive CD8 fraction comprised CD45RO-negative cells positively selected for CCR7 and excluded terminally differentiated effector memory CD45RA+ cells. The chain carries TRBV25-1 and TRBJ2-5; D gene uncertain. Sequencing was carried out using naive CD8+ T cells from PBMCs. This TCR was sampled from a man between 18 and 29 years old in good health. Some clones in this sample may be carry-over from other donors' samples. The CDR3 DNA sequence: TGTGCCAGCAGTAAACAAGAGACCCAGTACTTC. This encodes CASSKQETQYF.